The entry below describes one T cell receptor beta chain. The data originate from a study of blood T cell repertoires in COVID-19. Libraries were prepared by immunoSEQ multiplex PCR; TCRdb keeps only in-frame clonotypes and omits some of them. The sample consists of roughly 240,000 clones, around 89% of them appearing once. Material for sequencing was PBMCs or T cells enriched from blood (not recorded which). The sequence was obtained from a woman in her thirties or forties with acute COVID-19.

The CDR3 DNA is TGTGCCAGTAGTATACCTTCTGGGGCCAACGTCCTGACTTTC. This codes for CASSIPSGANVLTF. This chain joins TRBV19 and TRBJ2-6; D gene ambiguous. This CDR3 has 14 residues. From germline, CDR1 is LNHDA and CDR2 SQIVND (reference sequence). V was clipped by 2 bases and J by 1 base, with 3 bases between them.